The rows below give T cell receptor beta chains drawn from one sample of a study of T cells in Graves' hyperthyroidism and ophthalmopathy. TCRdb reanalysed the multiplex PCR reads using MiXCR and keeps one entry per CDR3 protein. Counted here are 480,000 or so distinct CDR3 sequences, 40% to 55% occurring once; the ten biggest clones make up 44%. The sequenced sample was peripheral blood or thyroid tissue (not recorded which). The source is an adult woman with Graves' disease, either hyperthyroidism or ophthalmopathy (not recorded which). CDR3s include the opening cysteine and the closing phenylalanine or tryptophan. Each record gives: V gene, D gene, J gene, CDR3 protein. The D gene is left open where the match is weak.

TRBV4-3	TRBD2	TRBJ2-5	CASSQDLALAGAETQYF
TRBV5-1	TRBD1	TRBJ1-1	CASSLGQNTEALF
TRBV6-1	-	TRBJ1-2	CASSYDSLNYGYTF
TRBV7-9	TRBD1	TRBJ2-6	CASSLARDSSGANVLTF
TRBV2	-	TRBJ2-6	CATQGSGANVLTF
TRBV2	TRBD2	TRBJ2-7	CASKAGGGNEQYF
TRBV9	TRBD2	TRBJ2-3	CASSVAAGGGDTQYF
TRBV7-2	-	TRBJ2-5	CASSPTRMETQYF
TRBV10-3	-	TRBJ1-3	CAIRVSGNTIYF
TRBV15	TRBD1	TRBJ2-5	CATSNQVDRVETQYF
TRBV7-6	-	TRBJ2-5	CASSLFPPGTQETQYF
TRBV29-1	-	TRBJ2-2	CSVVPTAPNTGELFF
TRBV29-1	-	TRBJ2-5	CSVRTGRAGYGKTQYF
TRBV10-2	-	TRBJ2-5	CASSDNPGPTGETQYF
TRBV7-9	-	TRBJ2-7	CASTEGYEQYF
TRBV5-6	-	TRBJ2-2	CASSLVGRQATGELFF
TRBV29-1	TRBD2	TRBJ2-5	CSVANDRRGETQYF
TRBV11-2	-	TRBJ1-4	CASSVGGVGGEKLFF
TRBV5-6	-	TRBJ1-1	CASSWGPSTEAFF
TRBV7-9	-	TRBJ2-6	CASSLAGTPGANVLTF
TRBV25-1	-	TRBJ1-1	CASSEWSQLNTEAFF
TRBV14	TRBD1	TRBJ2-5	CASSQKRTGRETQYF
TRBV14	TRBD1	TRBJ2-7	CASSGQGTFYEQYF
TRBV25-1	-	TRBJ1-2	CASSESRRGIYGYTF
TRBV20-1	-	TRBJ1-5	CSARDRVGLKQPQHF